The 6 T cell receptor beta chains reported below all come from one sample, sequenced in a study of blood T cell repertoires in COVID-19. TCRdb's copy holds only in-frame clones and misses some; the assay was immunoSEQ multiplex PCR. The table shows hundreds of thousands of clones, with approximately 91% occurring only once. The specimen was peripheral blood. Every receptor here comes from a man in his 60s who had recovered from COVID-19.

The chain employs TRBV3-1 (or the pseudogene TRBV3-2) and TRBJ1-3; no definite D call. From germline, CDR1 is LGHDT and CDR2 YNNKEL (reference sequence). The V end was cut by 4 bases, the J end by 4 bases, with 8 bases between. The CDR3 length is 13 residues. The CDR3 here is CASSPVGGNTIYF. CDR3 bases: TGTGCCAGCAGCCCGGTGGGCGGAAACACCATATATTTT.

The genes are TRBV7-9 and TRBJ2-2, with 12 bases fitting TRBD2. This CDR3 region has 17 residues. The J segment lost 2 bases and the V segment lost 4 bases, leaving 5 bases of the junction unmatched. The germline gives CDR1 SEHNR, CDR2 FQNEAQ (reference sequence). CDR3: CASSSSGRAVNTGELFF. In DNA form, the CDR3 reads TGTGCCAGCAGCTCTAGCGGGAGGGCCGTAAACACCGGGGAGCTGTTTTTT.

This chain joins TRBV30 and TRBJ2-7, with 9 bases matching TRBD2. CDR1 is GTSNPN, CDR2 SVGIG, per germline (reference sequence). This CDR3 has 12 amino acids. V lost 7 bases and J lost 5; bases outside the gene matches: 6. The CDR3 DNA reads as TGTGCCTTTAGCGGGAGTTCCCACGAGCAGTACTTC. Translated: CAFSGSSHEQYF. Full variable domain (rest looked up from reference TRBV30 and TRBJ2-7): SQTIHQWPATLVQPVGSPLSLECTVEGTSNPNLYWYRQAAGRGLQLLFYSVGIGQISSEVPQNLSASRPQDRQFILSSKKLLLSDSGFYLCAFSGSSHEQYFGPGTRLTVT.

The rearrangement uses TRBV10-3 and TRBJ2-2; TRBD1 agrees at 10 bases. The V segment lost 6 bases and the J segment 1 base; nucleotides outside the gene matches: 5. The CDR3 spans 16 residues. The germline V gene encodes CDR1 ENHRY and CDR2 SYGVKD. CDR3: CAISDRGRRNTGELFF. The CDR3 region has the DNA TGTGCCATCAGCGACAGGGGGCGGAGGAACACCGGGGAGCTGTTTTTT.

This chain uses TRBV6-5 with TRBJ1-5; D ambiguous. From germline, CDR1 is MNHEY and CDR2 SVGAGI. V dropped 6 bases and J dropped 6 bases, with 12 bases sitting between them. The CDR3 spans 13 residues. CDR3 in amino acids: CASSPVRGQPQHF. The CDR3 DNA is TGTGCCAGCAGCCCCGTCCGGGGTCAGCCCCAGCATTTT.

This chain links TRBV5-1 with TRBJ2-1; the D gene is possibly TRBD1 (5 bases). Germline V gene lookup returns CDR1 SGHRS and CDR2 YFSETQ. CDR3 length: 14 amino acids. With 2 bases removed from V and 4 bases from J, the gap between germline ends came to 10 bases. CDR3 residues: CASSFLDSYNEQFF. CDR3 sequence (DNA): TGCGCCAGCAGCTTTTTAGACAGTTACAATGAGCAGTTCTTC.